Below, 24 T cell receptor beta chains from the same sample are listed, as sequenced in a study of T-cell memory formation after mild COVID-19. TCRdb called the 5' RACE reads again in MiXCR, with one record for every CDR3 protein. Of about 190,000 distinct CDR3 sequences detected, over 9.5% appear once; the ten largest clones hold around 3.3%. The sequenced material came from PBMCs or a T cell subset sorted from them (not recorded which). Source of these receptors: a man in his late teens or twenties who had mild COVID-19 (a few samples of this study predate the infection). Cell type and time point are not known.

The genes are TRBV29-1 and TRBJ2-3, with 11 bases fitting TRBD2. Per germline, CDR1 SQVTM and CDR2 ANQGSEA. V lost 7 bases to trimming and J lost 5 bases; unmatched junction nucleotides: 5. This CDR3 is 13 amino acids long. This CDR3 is CSGSGGAKDTQYF. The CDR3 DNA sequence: TGCAGCGGTAGCGGGGGGGCTAAAGATACGCAGTATTTT.

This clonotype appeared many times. The CDR3 DNA reads TGTGCCAGCAGTCGGACATCCGAATCCTCTGGGGCCAACGTCCTGACTTTC. Translated: CASSRTSESSGANVLTF. The rearrangement joins TRBV6-5 to TRBJ2-6; D is possibly TRBD1 (5 bases). The CDR3 is 17 amino acids. CDR1 is MNHEY and CDR2 is SVGAGI in the germline V gene. Trimming took off 5 bases at V and 0 bases at J, with 14 bases between the two ends.

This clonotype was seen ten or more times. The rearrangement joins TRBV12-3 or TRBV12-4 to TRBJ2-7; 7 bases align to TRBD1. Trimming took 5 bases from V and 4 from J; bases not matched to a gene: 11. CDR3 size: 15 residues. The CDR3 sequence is CASSPRQGKFYEQYF. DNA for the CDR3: TGTGCCAGCAGTCCCAGACAGGGTAAATTTTACGAGCAGTACTTC.

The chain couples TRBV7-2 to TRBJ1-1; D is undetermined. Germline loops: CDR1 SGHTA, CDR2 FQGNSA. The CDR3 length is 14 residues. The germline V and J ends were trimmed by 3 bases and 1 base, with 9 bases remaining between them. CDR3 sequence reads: CASSFGRKNTEAFF. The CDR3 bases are TGTGCCAGCAGCTTTGGACGGAAGAACACTGAAGCTTTCTTT.

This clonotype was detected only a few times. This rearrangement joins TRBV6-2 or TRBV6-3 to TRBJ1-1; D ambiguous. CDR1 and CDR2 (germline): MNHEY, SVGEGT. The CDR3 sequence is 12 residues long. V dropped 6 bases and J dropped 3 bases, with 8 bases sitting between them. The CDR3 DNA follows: TGTGCCAGCAGGCCAGATTACACTGAAGCTTTCTTT. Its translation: CASRPDYTEAFF.

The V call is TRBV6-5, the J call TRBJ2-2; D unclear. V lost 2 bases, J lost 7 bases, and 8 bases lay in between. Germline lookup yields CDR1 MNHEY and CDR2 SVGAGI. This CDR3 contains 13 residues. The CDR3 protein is CASSYPPHGELFF. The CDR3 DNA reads TGTGCCAGCAGTTACCCACCCCACGGGGAGCTGTTTTTT.

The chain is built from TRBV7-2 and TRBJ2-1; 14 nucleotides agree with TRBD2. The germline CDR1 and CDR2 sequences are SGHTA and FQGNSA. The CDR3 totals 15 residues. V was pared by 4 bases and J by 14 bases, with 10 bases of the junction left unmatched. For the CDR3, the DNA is TGTGCCAGCAGCTCTATCCCCCGGGGACTAGCGGGGGAGTTCTTC. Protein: CASSSIPRGLAGEFF.

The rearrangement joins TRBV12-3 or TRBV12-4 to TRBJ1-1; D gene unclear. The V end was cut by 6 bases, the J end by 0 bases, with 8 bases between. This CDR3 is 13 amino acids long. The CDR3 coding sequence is TGTGCCAGCAGCCGCCACCTGAACACTGAAGCTTTCTTT. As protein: CASSRHLNTEAFF.

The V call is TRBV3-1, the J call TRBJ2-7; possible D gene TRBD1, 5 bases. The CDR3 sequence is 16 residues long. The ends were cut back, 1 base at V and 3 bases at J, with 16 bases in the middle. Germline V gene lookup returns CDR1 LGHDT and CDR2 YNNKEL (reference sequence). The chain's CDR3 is CASSQGGLSEFYEQYV. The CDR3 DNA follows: TGTGCCAGCAGCCAAGGGGGCCTTTCCGAATTCTACGAGCAGTACGTC.

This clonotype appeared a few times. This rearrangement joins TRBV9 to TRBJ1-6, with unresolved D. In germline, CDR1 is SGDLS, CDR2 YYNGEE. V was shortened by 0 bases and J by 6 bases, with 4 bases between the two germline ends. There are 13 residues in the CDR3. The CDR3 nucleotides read TGTGCCAGCAGCGTAGTTGTTAATTCACCCCTCCACTTT. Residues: CASSVVVNSPLHF.

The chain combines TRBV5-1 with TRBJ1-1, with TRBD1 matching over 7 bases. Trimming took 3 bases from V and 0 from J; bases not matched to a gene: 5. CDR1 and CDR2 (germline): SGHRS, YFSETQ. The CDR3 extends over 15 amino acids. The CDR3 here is CASSSRQGLNTEAFF. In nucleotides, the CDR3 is TGCGCCAGCAGCTCTAGACAGGGATTGAACACTGAAGCTTTCTTT. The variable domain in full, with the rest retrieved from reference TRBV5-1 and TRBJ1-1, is KAGVTQTPRYLIKTRGQQVTLSCSPISGHRSVSWYQQTPGQGLQFLFEYFSETQRNKGNFPGRFSGRQFSNSRSEMNVSTLELGDSALYLCASSSRQGLNTEAFFGQGTRLTVV.

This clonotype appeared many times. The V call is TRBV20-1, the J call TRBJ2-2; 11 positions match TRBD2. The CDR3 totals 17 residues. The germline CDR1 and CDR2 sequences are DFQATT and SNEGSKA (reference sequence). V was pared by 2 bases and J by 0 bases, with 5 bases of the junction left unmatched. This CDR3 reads CSARKPGLAANTGELFF. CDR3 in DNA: TGCAGTGCTAGAAAGCCGGGACTAGCGGCGAACACCGGGGAGCTGTTTTTT.

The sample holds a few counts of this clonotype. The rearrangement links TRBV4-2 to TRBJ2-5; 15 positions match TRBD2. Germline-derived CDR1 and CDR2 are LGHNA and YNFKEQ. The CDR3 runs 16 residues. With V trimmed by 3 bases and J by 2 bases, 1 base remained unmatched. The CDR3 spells CASSHGLAGGQETQYF. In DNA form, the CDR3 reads TGTGCCAGCAGCCACGGACTAGCGGGGGGGCAAGAGACCCAGTACTTC.

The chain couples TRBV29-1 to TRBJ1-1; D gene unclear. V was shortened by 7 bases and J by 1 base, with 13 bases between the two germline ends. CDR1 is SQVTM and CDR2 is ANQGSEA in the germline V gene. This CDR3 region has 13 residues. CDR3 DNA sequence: TGCAGCGCCCAGAGTTCGGCGAACACTGAAGCTTTCTTT. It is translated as CSAQSSANTEAFF.

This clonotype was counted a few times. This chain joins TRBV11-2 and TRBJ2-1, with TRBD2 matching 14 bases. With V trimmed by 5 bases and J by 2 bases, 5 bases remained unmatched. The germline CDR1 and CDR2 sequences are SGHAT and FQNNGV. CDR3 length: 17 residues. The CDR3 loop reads CASSAWTSGGPYNEQFF. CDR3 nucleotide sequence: TGTGCCAGCAGCGCTTGGACTAGCGGGGGGCCCTACAATGAGCAGTTCTTC.

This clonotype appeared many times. CDR3 protein: CASSQTGVGQPQHF. The CDR3 coding sequence is TGCGCCAGCAGCCAAACAGGGGTCGGTCAGCCCCAGCATTTT. The rearrangement uses TRBV5-1 and TRBJ1-5; the match to TRBD1 covers 7 bases. The CDR3 spans 14 residues. With V trimmed by 4 bases and J by 6 bases, 7 bases remained unmatched. CDR1 and CDR2 (germline): SGHRS, YFSETQ.

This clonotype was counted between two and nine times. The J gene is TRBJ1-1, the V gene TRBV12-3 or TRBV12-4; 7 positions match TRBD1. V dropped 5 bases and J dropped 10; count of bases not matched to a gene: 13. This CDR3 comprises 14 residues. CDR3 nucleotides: TGTGCCAGCAGTCCAGGTGACAGGGTCCAGATAGCTTTCTTT. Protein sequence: CASSPGDRVQIAFF.

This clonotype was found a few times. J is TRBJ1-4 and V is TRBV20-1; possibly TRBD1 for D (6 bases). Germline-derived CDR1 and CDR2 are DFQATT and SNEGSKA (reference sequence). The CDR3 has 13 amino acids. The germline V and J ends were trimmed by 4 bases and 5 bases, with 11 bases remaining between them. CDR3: CSAIRTANEKLFF. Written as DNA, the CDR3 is TGCAGTGCTATCCGGACAGCGAATGAAAAACTGTTTTTT.

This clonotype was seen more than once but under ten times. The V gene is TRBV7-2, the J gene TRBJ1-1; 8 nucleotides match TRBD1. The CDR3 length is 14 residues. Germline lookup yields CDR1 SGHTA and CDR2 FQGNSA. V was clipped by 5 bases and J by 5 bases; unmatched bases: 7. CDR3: CASSIQGEGTEAFF. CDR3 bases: TGTGCCAGCAGCATACAGGGGGAGGGGACTGAAGCTTTCTTT.

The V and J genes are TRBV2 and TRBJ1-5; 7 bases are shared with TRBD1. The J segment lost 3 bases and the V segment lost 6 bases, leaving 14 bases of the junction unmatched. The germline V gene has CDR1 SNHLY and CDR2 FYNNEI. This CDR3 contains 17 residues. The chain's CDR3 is CASRDQVPGTDNQPQHF. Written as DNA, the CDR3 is TGTGCCAGCAGGGACCAGGTCCCCGGGACAGACAATCAGCCCCAGCATTTT.

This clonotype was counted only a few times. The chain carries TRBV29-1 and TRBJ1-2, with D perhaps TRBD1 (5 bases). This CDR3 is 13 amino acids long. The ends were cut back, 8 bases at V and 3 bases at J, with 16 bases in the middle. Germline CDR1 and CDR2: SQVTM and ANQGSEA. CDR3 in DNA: TGCAGCTCACGGTATGGGGGAGACTATGGCTACACCTTC. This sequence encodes CSSRYGGDYGYTF.

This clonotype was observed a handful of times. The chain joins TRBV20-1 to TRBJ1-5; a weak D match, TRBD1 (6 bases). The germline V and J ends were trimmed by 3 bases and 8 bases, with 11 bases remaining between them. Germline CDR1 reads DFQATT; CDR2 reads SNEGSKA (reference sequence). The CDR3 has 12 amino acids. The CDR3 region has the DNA TGCAGTGCTAGCAGGGGCGGCAAGCCCCAGCATTTT. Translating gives CSASRGGKPQHF.

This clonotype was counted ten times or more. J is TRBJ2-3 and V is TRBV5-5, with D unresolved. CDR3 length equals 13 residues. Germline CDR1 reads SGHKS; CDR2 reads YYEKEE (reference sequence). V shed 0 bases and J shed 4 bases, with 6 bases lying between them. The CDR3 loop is CASSLDGPDTQYF. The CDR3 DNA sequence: TGTGCCAGCAGCTTGGATGGGCCAGATACGCAGTATTTT. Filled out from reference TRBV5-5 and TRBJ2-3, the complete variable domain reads DAGVTQSPTHLIKTRGQQVTLRCSPISGHKSVSWYQQVLGQGPQFIFQYYEKEERGRGNFPDRFSARQFPNYSSELNVNALLLGDSALYLCASSLDGPDTQYFGPGTRLTVL.

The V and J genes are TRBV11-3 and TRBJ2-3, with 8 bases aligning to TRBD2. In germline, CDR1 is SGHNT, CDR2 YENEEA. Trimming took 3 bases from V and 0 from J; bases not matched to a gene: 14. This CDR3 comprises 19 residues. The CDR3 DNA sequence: TGTGCCAGCAGCTTGGATCTAAAGGGACTAGTAGAGAGCACAGATACGCAGTATTTT. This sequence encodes CASSLDLKGLVESTDTQYF.